A single sample is the source of the 22 T cell receptor beta chains below, sequenced in a study of blood T cells in healthy people across ages. With a J-beta primer mix and a sample-barcoded 5' primer, a second PCR ran roughly 6 to 11 cycles. TCRdb redid the calling of the 5' RACE reads with MiXCR, one entry per CDR3 protein. The sample carries just over 1 million distinct CDR3 sequences, less than 50% recorded once. Sequencing was done on a sample of blood. Source of these receptors: a woman aged 55-69 years in good health.

The chain couples TRBV20-1 to TRBJ2-7; D not certain. Trimming shortened V by 1 base and J by 5 bases, and 6 bases separated the two germline ends. CDR3 size: 11 residues. Germline CDR1 reads DFQATT; CDR2 reads SNEGSKA (reference sequence). The CDR3 DNA is TGCAGTGCTAGAGTCGTTAACGAGCAGTACTTC. Amino acids: CSARVVNEQYF.

This clonotype was observed a few times. The chain joins TRBV29-1 to TRBJ1-2; 8 nucleotides align to TRBD1. The CDR3 consists of 15 residues. Germline CDR1 SQVTM, CDR2 ANQGSEA. The V gene end was trimmed by 3 bases and the J gene end by 4 bases; junction bases not matched to a gene: 10. The CDR3 sequence is CSVDAGTGDRYGYTF. CDR3 nucleotide sequence: TGCAGCGTTGATGCCGGGACAGGTGATCGCTATGGCTACACCTTC.

This sequence joins TRBV2 and TRBJ1-1, with D possibly TRBD1 on 6 matching bases. The CDR3 covers 15 residues. The V gene's germline CDR1 is SNHLY and CDR2 FYNNEI. Trimming cost V 7 bases and J 5 bases, with 20 bases left between them. CDR3 bases: TGTGCCAGCACCAAAGATGGGGGGCGACTTACTGAAGCTTTCTTT. This codes for CASTKDGGRLTEAFF.

This clonotype appeared once. The V and J genes are TRBV14 and TRBJ2-7; TRBD1 matches at 12 bases. The germline CDR1 and CDR2 sequences are SGHDN and FVKESK. Losses at the gene ends were 1 base for V and 2 bases for J; bases not matched to a gene: 9. The CDR3 runs 18 residues. The CDR3 loop is CASSQGPTGTGGAYEQYF. DNA for the CDR3: TGTGCCAGCAGCCAAGGACCCACGGGGACAGGGGGCGCCTACGAGCAGTACTTC.

This clonotype was seen just once. The chain couples TRBV10-3 to TRBJ1-1, with TRBD1 as a possible D gene (6 bases). CDR3 size: 13 residues. Trimming took 7 bases from V and 1 from J, leaving 10 bases between them. Per the germline V gene, CDR1 is ENHRY and CDR2 is SYGVKD. The CDR3 bases are TGTGCCATCAACGCAGGGGCGAACACTGAAGCTTTCTTT. Protein product: CAINAGANTEAFF.

There are a few counts of this clonotype. This rearrangement joins TRBV29-1 to TRBJ2-3; D ambiguous. Germline CDR1 and CDR2: SQVTM and ANQGSEA. V shed 6 bases and J shed 0 bases, with 10 bases lying between them. CDR3 length: 13 residues. CDR3 coding DNA: TGCAGCGTAAGGACGAAAAGCACAGATACGCAGTATTTT. Residues: CSVRTKSTDTQYF.

This clonotype occurred once. This may arise from a read error, as a much more abundant clone is one base away. This sequence joins TRBV2 and TRBJ2-1; 14 positions match TRBD2. The CDR3 is 15 amino acids. The ends lost 6 bases at V and 11 bases at J; junction bases unmatched: 9. Germline values: CDR1 SNHLY, CDR2 FYNNEI. The CDR3 loop reads CASSGTSGSQGKQFF. As DNA, the CDR3 is TGTGCCAGCAGCGGGACTAGCGGGAGTCAGGGTAAGCAGTTCTTC.

The rearrangement uses TRBV4-1 and TRBJ1-1; 7 bases are a match to TRBD1. The ends lost 1 base at V and 1 base at J; junction bases unmatched: 3. The CDR3 covers 15 residues. From germline, CDR1 is MGHRA and CDR2 YSYEKL. CDR3: CASSQADRENTEAFF. The CDR3 DNA follows: TGCGCCAGCAGCCAAGCAGACAGGGAGAACACTGAAGCTTTCTTT.

This chain connects TRBV27 to TRBJ1-5; D may be TRBD1 (6 bases). V lost 5 bases and J 6 bases, leaving 14 bases between the germline ends. Germline V gene sequence: CDR1 MNHEY, CDR2 SMNVEV (reference sequence). The CDR3 is 14 amino acids. CDR3 protein: CASSPDRSVQPQHF. The CDR3 nucleotides are TGTGCCAGCAGTCCCGACAGGTCGGTTCAGCCCCAGCATTTT.

This clonotype was found a few times. V gene TRBV25-1 combines with J gene TRBJ2-7, with 10 bases matching TRBD2. The J segment lost 2 bases and the V segment lost 4 bases, leaving 5 bases of the junction unmatched. Looked up from germline, CDR1 is MGHDK and CDR2 is SYGVNS. This CDR3 contains 15 residues. CDR3 loop: CASSASGRTPYEQYF. DNA of the CDR3: TGTGCCAGCAGTGCTAGCGGGAGAACTCCCTACGAGCAGTACTTC.

This clonotype has more than one count but fewer than ten. The V gene is TRBV3-1, the J gene TRBJ2-3; unclear D gene. Germline CDR1 is LGHDT and CDR2 is YNNKEL (reference sequence). Trimming left V 1 base short and J 6 bases short, with 8 bases between. CDR3 length equals 13 residues. CDR3 loop: CASSQVGMDTQYF. The CDR3 DNA follows: TGTGCCAGCAGCCAAGTTGGTATGGATACGCAGTATTTT.

This sequence joins TRBV7-6 and TRBJ2-1; tentatively, D is TRBD2 (7 bases). There are 16 residues in the CDR3. Germline V gene data show CDR1 as SGHVS and CDR2 as FNYEAQ. The ends were cut back, 2 bases at V and 4 bases at J, with 15 bases in the middle. CDR3 sequence reads: CASSLRGAIGYNEQFF. In DNA form, the CDR3 reads TGTGCCAGCAGCTTACGGGGGGCTATAGGATACAATGAGCAGTTCTTC.

The chain couples TRBV5-1 to TRBJ2-7; tentatively, D is TRBD1 or TRBD2 (6 bases each). V was shortened by 1 base and J by 0 bases, with 11 bases between the two germline ends. The length of the CDR3 is 15 residues. Per the germline V gene, CDR1 is SGHRS and CDR2 is YFSETQ. The DNA of the CDR3 is TGCGCCAGCAGCTTGATTGGGGGGCTCTCCTACGAGCAGTACTTC. Protein: CASSLIGGLSYEQYF.

The chain combines TRBV4-2 with TRBJ2-1; D is ambiguous. The CDR3 spans 15 residues. Looked up from germline, CDR1 is LGHNA and CDR2 is YNFKEQ. Trimming removed 0 bases at V and 0 bases at J, with 6 bases between. CDR3 nucleotide sequence: TGTGCCAGCAGCCAAGAACGGGCCTCCTACAATGAGCAGTTCTTC. Translating gives CASSQERASYNEQFF.

Here the CDR3 reads CASSYSGTEETQYF. CDR3 sequence (DNA): TGTGCCAGCAGTTACTCCGGGACAGAAGAGACCCAGTACTTC. The chain couples TRBV6-5 to TRBJ2-5, with 7 bases lining up with TRBD1. V was clipped by 0 bases and J by 3 bases; unmatched bases: 1. CDR3 length equals 14 residues. The germline gives CDR1 MNHEY, CDR2 SVGAGI.

The rearrangement uses TRBV6-5 and TRBJ2-3; tentatively, D is TRBD2 (6 bases). Germline CDR1 and CDR2: MNHEY and SVGAGI. Trimming shortened V by 10 bases and J by 2 bases, and 10 bases separated the two germline ends. The CDR3 is 12 amino acids. CDR3 sequence reads: CATSSDTDTQYF. DNA for the CDR3: TGTGCCACGTCTAGCGACACAGATACGCAGTATTTT.

This chain links TRBV29-1 with TRBJ2-3; D is unresolved. Trimming left V 3 bases short and J 0 bases short, with 13 bases between. Germline V gives CDR1 SQVTM, CDR2 ANQGSEA. The CDR3 length is 15 residues. The CDR3 DNA reads as TGCAGCGTTGACGGAGTCACCGCTAGCACAGATACGCAGTATTTT. Translated, it gives CSVDGVTASTDTQYF.

In its sample, this clonotype was seen a few times. The rearrangement uses TRBV29-1 and TRBJ2-7, with 9 bases fitting TRBD1. The CDR3 consists of 12 residues. Germline CDR1 is SQVTM and CDR2 is ANQGSEA. After removal of 6 bases from V and 6 bases from J, the junction contained 6 bases not matched to a gene. CDR3 protein: CSVGQGSREQYF. CDR3 coding DNA: TGCAGCGTGGGACAGGGAAGTCGCGAGCAGTACTTC.

This clonotype has only a few counts. V is TRBV6-1 and J is TRBJ2-2; TRBD2 matches 8 bases. The CDR3 has 14 residues. The germline gives CDR1 MNHNS, CDR2 SASEGT. Trimming at V came to 4 bases and at J to 4 bases, leaving 2 bases not matched to a gene. The CDR3 DNA follows: TGTGCCAGCAGTGGACTAGCGTCCACCGGGGAGCTGTTTTTT. It encodes CASSGLASTGELFF.

V gene TRBV10-3 combines with J gene TRBJ2-6; TRBD1 agrees at 8 bases. CDR3 length: 17 residues. The germline CDR1 and CDR2 sequences are ENHRY and SYGVKD. Trimming at V came to 5 bases and at J to 4 bases, leaving 10 bases not matched to a gene. The CDR3 loop is CAISTQGAGYGANVLTF. CDR3 coding DNA: TGTGCCATCAGTACCCAGGGGGCGGGGTACGGGGCCAACGTCCTGACTTTC.

The chain recombines TRBV27 with TRBJ2-1; 9 bases fit TRBD2. Germline-derived CDR1 and CDR2 are MNHEY and SMNVEV (reference sequence). V shed 2 bases and J 4 bases; nucleotides not matched to a gene: 6. CDR3 length equals 16 residues. The CDR3 protein is CASSLNLAGGYNEQFF. In nucleotides, the CDR3 is TGTGCCAGCAGTTTAAACTTGGCGGGAGGGTACAATGAGCAGTTCTTC.

This clonotype has only a few counts. The chain combines TRBV27 with TRBJ1-5; 9 bases are a match to TRBD1. This CDR3 region has 18 residues. Germline V gives CDR1 MNHEY, CDR2 SMNVEV (reference sequence). The V segment lost 5 bases and the J segment 6 bases; nucleotides outside the gene matches: 17. The CDR3, as DNA: TGTGCCAGCAGTCCAGAAGGGACAGGGCATCTTAATAGTCAGCCCCAGCATTTT. This gives the protein CASSPEGTGHLNSQPQHF.